The rows below give T cell receptor beta chains drawn from one sample of a study of cytomegalovirus exposure and HLA in healthy donors. Sequencing used immunoSEQ multiplex PCR; TCRdb keeps in-frame clones, though not all of them. The table has roughly 130,000 clones, 75% to 90% seen once. The sequencing input was PBMCs. The receptors were gathered from a woman in her twenties or thirties in good health and CMV-seropositive. Both conserved end residues are part of each CDR3. The D gene is left open where the match is weak. Clone size is stated in some rows and not others, as once, few, many or a class when expanded.

D gene	clone size	V gene	J gene	CDR3 DNA	CDR3 protein
TRBD1	NA	TRBV27	TRBJ1-4	TGTGCCGGACTTGGGGGACAGGGAGACGGAAAACTGTTTTTT	CAGLGGQGDGKLFF
NA	NA	TRBV19	TRBJ2-7	TGTGCCAGTAGTAGGGGGCAGATCGGCTACGAGCAGTACTTC	CASSRGQIGYEQYF
TRBD1	NA	TRBV6-5	TRBJ1-1	TGTGCCAGCGCCATCTCGGACAGGGGGCTAACTGAAGCTTTCTTT	CASAISDRGLTEAFF
TRBD1	NA	TRBV5-8	TRBJ2-5	TGTGCCAGCAGCTTGGATTACAGGGGGCAAGAGACCCAGTACTTC	CASSLDYRGQETQYF
NA	NA	TRBV19	TRBJ2-3	TGTGCCAGTAGGACTACCTTCACAGATACGCAGTATTTT	CASRTTFTDTQYF
NA	once	TRBV7-8	TRBJ2-7	TGTGCCAGCAGTAAGGGGGTGAGCGAGCAGTACTTC	CASSKGVSEQYF
TRBD2	NA	TRBV28	TRBJ2-1	TGTGCCAGCAGCCACTCTTTTTGGACTAGCGGGAGGTCCAGTGAGCAGTTCTTC	CASSHSFWTSGRSSEQFF
TRBD1	NA	TRBV27	TRBJ2-3	TGTGCCAGCAGTAGGACAGGGGCAGATACGCAGTATTTT	CASSRTGADTQYF
NA	once	TRBV5-1	TRBJ2-7	TGCGCCAGCAGCTTTGAAACAGGCGCCTACGAGCAGTACTTC	CASSFETGAYEQYF
NA	NA	TRBV28	TRBJ1-3	TGTGCCAGCAGTCCCAGCGGGACCCCTCGTGGAAACACCATATATTTT	CASSPSGTPRGNTIYF
TRBD2	NA	TRBV28	TRBJ2-5	TGTGCCAGCAGGGACGCTAGCGGGCAAGAGACCCAGTACTTC	CASRDASGQETQYF
TRBD1	NA	TRBV6-1	TRBJ1-5	TGTGCCAGCAGTGCCGACAGGGGTCAGCCCCAGCATTTT	CASSADRGQPQHF
NA	NA	TRBV27	TRBJ1-3	TGTGCCAGCAGGCCGTATAAGACAGGAGAAAACACCATATATTTT	CASRPYKTGENTIYF
TRBD2	few	TRBV28	TRBJ2-1	TGTGCCAGCAGAGTAGCGGGGGGGCGGAATGAGCAGTTCTTC	CASRVAGGRNEQFF
TRBD1	NA	TRBV6-5	TRBJ1-2	TGTGCCAGCAGCCAGGGACAGCTCTATGGCTACACCTTC	CASSQGQLYGYTF
TRBD1	NA	TRBV6-1	TRBJ1-2	TGTGCCAGCATTCTGGACAGGTCCTTCGGCTACACCTTC	CASILDRSFGYTF
TRBD1	NA	TRBV28	TRBJ2-7	TGTGCCAGTGACAGGGGTTGGGGGGAGCAGTACTTC	CASDRGWGEQYF
TRBD2	NA	TRBV28	TRBJ2-1	TGTGCCAGCAGTGCCATGCCACAAGCGGGAGGGCCCGATGAGCAGTTCTTC	CASSAMPQAGGPDEQFF
NA	once	TRBV2	TRBJ2-7	TGTGCCAGCAGTGAATGGGCGGGACCCTACGAGCAGTACTTC	CASSEWAGPYEQYF
NA	NA	TRBV19	TRBJ2-1	TGTGCCAGTAGTAACTGGGCGGGCGTCGTCTACAATGAGCAGTTCTTC	CASSNWAGVVYNEQFF
TRBD1	NA	TRBV5-1	TRBJ2-5	TGCGCCAGCAGCCCCGGCGGGGACAGGGGTGGAACCCAGTACTTC	CASSPGGDRGGTQYF
NA	NA	TRBV5-1	TRBJ2-1	TGCGCCAGCAGCTTGGGGCACTACAATGAGCAGTTCTTC	CASSLGHYNEQFF
NA	NA	TRBV19	TRBJ2-7	TGTGCCAGTAGGCCGGCCGCAGGAGGATACGAGCAGTACTTC	CASRPAAGGYEQYF
NA	once	TRBV4-1	TRBJ2-7	TGCGCCAGCAGCCAAGGACGGGGGACGACCAGTGGCGAGCAGTACTTC	CASSQGRGTTSGEQYF
NA	NA	TRBV6-4	TRBJ1-1	TGTGCCAGCAGGTACAACAGGAGACCATCCCCAGAAGCTTTCTTT	CASRYNRRPSPEAFF
TRBD2	few	TRBV6-6	TRBJ2-7	TGTGCCAGCGGGGGACTAGCTTACGAGCAGTACTTC	CASGGLAYEQYF
NA	NA	TRBV11-2	TRBJ1-2	TGTGCCAGCAGCTTACCCTCTTTTGGCTACACCTTC	CASSLPSFGYTF